This T cell receptor (beta chain) came from a study of blood T cell repertoires in COVID-19. Generated by immunoSEQ multiplex PCR, the TCRdb table keeps only in-frame clones and is missing some. Of approximately 210,000 clones detected, around 85% appear once; the ten largest clones hold approximately 0.66%. Germline loops: CDR1 DFQATT, CDR2 SNEGSKA (reference sequence). After removal of 3 bases from V and 4 bases from J, the junction contained 15 bases not matched to a gene. The CDR3 runs 17 residues. The genes are TRBV20-1 and TRBJ1-5; 7 bases align to TRBD1. The source is a man in his forties with acute or convalescent COVID-19. The specimen was peripheral blood. The CDR3 nucleotides are TGCAGTGCTAGTAGGAGTTTGCGGGACAGACTTAATCAGCCCCAGCATTTT. Its protein product is CSASRSLRDRLNQPQHF.